This T cell receptor beta chain came from a study of shared clonotypes between healthy human individuals. The V and J ends lost 3 bases and 4 bases respectively, with 13 bases between them. There are 15 residues in the CDR3. Germline CDR1 reads LNHDA; CDR2 reads SQIVND (reference sequence). On this clone itself: This sample also contains other DNA sequences that code for the same CDR3.

Data came from immunoSEQ multiplex PCR; TCRdb stores just in-frame clones and leaves some out. The table lists more than 400,000 clones, over 70% of them singletons. V is TRBV19 and J is TRBJ2-1; D may be TRBD2 (6 bases). The receptor comes from a woman aged 40 to 49 in good health. Some clones in this sample may be carry-over from other donors' samples. The source material was PBMCs. The CDR3 sequence: CASSISSGGYNEQFF. The CDR3, as DNA: TGTGCCAGTAGTATCTCCTCCGGGGGATACAATGAGCAGTTCTTC.